This TCR beta chain was retrieved from a study of Ad26.COV2.S vaccination and SARS-CoV-2 variants. V was trimmed by 5 bases and J by 11 bases, leaving 13 bases between them. Germline V CDR1 and CDR2: SEHNR, FQNEAQ (reference sequence). The CDR3 spans 12 residues. Repertoires were generated with immunoSEQ multiplex PCR, while TCRdb's copy carries only in-frame clones and drops some. The sample lists 120,000 to 150,000 clones; 70% to 90% were seen once. The rearrangement links TRBV7-9 to TRBJ1-5; no clear D gene. This TCR came from a human donor who had recovered from COVID-19. The sequenced sample was peripheral blood, obtained after recovery from COVID-19. The CDR3 protein is CASSAWEESQHF. CDR3 nucleotide sequence: TGTGCCAGCAGCGCCTGGGAGGAGTCCCAGCATTTT.